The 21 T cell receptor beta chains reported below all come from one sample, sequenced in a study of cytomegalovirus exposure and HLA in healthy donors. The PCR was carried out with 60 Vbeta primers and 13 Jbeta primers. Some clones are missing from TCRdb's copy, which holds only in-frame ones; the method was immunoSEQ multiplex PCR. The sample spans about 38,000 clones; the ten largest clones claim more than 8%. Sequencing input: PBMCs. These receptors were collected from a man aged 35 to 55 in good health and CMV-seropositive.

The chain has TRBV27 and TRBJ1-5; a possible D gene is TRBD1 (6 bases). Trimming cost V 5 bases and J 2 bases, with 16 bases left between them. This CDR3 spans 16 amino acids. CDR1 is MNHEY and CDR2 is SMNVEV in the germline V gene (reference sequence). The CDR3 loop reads CASSLTGWEGNQPQHF. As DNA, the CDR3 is TGTGCCAGCAGTCTTACAGGGTGGGAAGGCAATCAGCCCCAGCATTTT.

The CDR3 region has the DNA TGTGCCAGCAGCTTGGGACCAGAGGCGGCTATTGAGCAGTTCTTC. Its protein is CASSLGPEAAIEQFF. This sequence joins TRBV5-4 and TRBJ2-1; D unclear. The CDR3 contains 15 residues. V was trimmed by 0 bases and J by 9 bases, leaving 16 bases between them. Germline CDR1 reads SGHNT; CDR2 reads YYREEE (reference sequence).

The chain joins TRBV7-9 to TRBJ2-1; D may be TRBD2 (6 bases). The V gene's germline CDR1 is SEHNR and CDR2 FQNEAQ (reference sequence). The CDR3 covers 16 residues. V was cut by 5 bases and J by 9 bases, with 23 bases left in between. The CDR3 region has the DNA TGTGCCAGCAGCCCCACGCTCGGGGCGGGGACTCGTGAGCAGTTCTTC. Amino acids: CASSPTLGAGTREQFF.

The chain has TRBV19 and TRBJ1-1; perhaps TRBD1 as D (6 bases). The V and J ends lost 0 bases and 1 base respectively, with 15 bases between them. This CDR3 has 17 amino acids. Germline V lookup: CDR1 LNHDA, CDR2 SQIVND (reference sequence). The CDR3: CASSIDDMGAENTEAFF. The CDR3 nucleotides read TGTGCCAGTAGTATAGATGATATGGGGGCGGAGAACACTGAAGCTTTCTTT.

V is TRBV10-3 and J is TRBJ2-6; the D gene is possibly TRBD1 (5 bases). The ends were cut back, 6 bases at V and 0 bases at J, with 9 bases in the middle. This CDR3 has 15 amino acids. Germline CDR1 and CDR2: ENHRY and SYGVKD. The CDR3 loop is CAIRSTASGANVLTF. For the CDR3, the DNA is TGTGCCATCAGATCGACAGCCTCTGGGGCCAACGTCCTGACTTTC.

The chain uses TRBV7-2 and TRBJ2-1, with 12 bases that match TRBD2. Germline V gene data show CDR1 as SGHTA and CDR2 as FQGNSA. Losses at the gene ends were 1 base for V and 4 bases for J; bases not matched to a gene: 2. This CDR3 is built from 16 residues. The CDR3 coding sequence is TGTGCCAGCAGCTTAGTCGGACTAGCGGGGTACAATGAGCAGTTCTTC. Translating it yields CASSLVGLAGYNEQFF.

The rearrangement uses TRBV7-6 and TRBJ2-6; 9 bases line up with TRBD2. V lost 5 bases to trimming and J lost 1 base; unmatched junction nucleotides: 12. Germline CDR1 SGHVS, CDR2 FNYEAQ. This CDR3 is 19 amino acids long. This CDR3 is CASSPRIAGEWSGANVLTF. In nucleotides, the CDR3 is TGTGCCAGCAGCCCAAGGATAGCGGGAGAGTGGTCTGGGGCCAACGTCCTGACTTTC.

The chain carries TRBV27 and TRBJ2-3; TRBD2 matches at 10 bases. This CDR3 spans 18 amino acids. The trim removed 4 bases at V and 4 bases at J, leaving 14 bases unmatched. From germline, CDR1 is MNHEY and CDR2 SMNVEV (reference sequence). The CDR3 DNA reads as TGTGCCAGCAGTTGGCGGGGAGGGGGCCTAGCGGGAGCAGATACGCAGTATTTT. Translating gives CASSWRGGGLAGADTQYF.

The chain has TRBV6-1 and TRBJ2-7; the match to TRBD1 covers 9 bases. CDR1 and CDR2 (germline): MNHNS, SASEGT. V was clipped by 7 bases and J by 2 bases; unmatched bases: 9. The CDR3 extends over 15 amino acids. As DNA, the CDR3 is TGTGCCAGCAACAGTGATCGGACAGGGGCCTACGAGCAGTACTTC. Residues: CASNSDRTGAYEQYF.

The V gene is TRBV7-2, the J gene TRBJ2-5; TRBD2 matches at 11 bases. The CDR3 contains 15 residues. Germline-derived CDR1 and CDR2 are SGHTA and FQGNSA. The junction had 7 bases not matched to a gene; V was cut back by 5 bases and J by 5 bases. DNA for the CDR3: TGTGCCAGCAGCCGAACCACTAGCGGGAGCGAGACCCAGTACTTC. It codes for CASSRTTSGSETQYF.

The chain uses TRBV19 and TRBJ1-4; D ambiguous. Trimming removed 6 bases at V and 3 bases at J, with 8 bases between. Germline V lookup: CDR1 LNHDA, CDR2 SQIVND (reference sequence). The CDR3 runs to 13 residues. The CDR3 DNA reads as TGTGCCAGTAGCCGGACTTCTAATGAAAAACTGTTTTTT. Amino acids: CASSRTSNEKLFF. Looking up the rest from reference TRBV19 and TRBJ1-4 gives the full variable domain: DGGITQSPKYLFRKEGQNVTLSCEQNLNHDAMYWYRQDPGQGLRLIYYSQIVNDFQKGDIAEGYSVSREKKESFPLTVTSAQKNPTAFYLCASSRTSNEKLFFGSGTQLSVL.

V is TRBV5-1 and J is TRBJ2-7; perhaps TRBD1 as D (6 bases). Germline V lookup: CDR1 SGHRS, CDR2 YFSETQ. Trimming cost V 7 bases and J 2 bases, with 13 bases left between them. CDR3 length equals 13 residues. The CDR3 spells CASAGTSTYEQYF. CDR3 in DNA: TGCGCCAGCGCAGGGACATCAACCTACGAGCAGTACTTC. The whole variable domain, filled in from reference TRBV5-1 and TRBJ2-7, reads KAGVTQTPRYLIKTRGQQVTLSCSPISGHRSVSWYQQTPGQGLQFLFEYFSETQRNKGNFPGRFSGRQFSNSRSEMNVSTLELGDSALYLCASAGTSTYEQYFGPGTRLTVT.

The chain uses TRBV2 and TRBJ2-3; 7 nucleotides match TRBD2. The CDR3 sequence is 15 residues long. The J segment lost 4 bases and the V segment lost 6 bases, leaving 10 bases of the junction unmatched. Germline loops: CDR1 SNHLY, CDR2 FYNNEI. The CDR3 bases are TGTGCCAGCAGCAGAGAGGCTAGCGGAGCAGATACGCAGTATTTT. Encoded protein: CASSREASGADTQYF.

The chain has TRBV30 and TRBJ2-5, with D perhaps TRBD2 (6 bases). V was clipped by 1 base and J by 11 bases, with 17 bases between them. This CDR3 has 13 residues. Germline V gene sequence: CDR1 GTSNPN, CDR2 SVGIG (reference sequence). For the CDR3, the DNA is TGTGCCTGGAGTGCTCTCCGAGGTGCGGGGCAGTACTTC. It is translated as CAWSALRGAGQYF.

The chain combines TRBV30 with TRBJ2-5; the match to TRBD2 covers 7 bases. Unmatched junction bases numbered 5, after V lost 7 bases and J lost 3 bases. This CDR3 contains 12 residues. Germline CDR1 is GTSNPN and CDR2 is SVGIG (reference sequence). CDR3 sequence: CAYGGTKETQYF. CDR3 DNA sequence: TGTGCCTACGGGGGGACGAAAGAGACCCAGTACTTC.

CDR3 in amino acids: CASSPRTGVQNIQYF. As DNA, the CDR3 is TGTGCCAGCAGCCCCCGCACAGGGGTCCAAAACATTCAGTACTTC. The chain joins TRBV5-6 to TRBJ2-4, with 7 bases aligning to TRBD1. In germline, CDR1 is SGHDT, CDR2 YYEEEE. The CDR3 extends over 15 amino acids. The ends lost 4 bases at V and 5 bases at J; junction bases unmatched: 9.

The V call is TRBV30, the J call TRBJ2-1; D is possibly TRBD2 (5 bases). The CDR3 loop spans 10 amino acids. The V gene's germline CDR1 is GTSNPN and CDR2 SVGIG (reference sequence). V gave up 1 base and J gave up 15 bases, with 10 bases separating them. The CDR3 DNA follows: TGTGCCTGGAGTGAGACTATACTGTTCTTC. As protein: CAWSETILFF. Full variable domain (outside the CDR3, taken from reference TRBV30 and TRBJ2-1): SQTIHQWPATLVQPVGSPLSLECTVEGTSNPNLYWYRQAAGRGLQLLFYSVGIGQISSEVPQNLSASRPQDRQFILSSKKLLLSDSGFYLCAWSETILFFGPGTRLTVL.

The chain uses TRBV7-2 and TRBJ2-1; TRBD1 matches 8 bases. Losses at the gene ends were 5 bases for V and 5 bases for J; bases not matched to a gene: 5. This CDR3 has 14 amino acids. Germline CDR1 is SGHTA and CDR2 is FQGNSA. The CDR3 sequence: CASSKDRGHNEQFF. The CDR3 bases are TGTGCCAGCAGCAAAGACAGGGGTCACAATGAGCAGTTCTTC.

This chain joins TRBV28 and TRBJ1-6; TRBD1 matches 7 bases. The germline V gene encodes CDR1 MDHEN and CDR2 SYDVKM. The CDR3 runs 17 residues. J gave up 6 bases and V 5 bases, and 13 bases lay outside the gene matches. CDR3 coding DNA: TGTGCCAGCAGTAATCCCGTCTCCGGACAGGTTAATTCACCCCTCCACTTT. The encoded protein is CASSNPVSGQVNSPLHF.

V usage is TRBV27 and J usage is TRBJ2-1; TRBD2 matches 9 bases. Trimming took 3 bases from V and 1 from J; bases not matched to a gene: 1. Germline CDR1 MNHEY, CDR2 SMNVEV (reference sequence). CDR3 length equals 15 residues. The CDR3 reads CASSLLAGSYNEQFF. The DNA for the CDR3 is TGTGCCAGCAGTTTGCTAGCGGGGTCCTACAATGAGCAGTTCTTC.

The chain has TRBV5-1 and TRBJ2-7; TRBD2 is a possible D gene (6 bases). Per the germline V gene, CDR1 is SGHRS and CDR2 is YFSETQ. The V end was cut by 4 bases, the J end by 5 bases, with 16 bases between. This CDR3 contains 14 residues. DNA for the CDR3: TGCGCCAGCAGCCCGCGAGGAGGGAGCCACGAGCAGTACTTC. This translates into CASSPRGGSHEQYF.